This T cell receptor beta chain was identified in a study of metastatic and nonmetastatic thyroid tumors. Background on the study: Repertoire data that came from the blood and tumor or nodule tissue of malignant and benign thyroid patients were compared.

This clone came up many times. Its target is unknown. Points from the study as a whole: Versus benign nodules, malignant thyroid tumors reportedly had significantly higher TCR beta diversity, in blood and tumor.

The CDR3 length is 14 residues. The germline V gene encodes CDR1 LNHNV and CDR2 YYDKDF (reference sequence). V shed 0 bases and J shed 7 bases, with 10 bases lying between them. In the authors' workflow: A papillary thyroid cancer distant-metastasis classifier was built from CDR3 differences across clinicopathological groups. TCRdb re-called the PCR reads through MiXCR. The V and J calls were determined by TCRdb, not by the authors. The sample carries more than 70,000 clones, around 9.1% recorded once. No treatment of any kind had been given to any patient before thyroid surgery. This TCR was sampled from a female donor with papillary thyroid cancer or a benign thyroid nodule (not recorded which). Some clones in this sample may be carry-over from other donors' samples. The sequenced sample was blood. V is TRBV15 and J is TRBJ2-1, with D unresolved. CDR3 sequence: CATSRDQMGNEQFF. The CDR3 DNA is TGTGCCACCAGCAGAGATCAAATGGGTAATGAGCAGTTCTTC.